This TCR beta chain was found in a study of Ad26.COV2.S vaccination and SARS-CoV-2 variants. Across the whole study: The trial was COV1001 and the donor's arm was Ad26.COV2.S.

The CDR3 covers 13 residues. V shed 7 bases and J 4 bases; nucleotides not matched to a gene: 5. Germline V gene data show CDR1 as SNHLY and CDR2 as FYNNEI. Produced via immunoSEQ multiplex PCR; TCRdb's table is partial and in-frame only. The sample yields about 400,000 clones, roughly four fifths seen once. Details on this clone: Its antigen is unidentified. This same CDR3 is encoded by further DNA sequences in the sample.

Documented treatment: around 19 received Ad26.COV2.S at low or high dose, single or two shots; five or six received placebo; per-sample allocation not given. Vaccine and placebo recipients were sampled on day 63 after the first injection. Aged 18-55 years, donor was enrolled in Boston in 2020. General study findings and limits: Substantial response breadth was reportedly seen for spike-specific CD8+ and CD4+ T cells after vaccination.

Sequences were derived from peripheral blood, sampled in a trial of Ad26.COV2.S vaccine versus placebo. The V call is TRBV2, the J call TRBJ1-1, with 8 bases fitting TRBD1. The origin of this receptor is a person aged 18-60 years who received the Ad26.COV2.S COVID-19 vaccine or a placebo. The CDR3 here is CASTQGAGTEAFF. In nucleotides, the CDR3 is TGTGCCAGCACCCAGGGGGCAGGCACTGAAGCTTTCTTT.